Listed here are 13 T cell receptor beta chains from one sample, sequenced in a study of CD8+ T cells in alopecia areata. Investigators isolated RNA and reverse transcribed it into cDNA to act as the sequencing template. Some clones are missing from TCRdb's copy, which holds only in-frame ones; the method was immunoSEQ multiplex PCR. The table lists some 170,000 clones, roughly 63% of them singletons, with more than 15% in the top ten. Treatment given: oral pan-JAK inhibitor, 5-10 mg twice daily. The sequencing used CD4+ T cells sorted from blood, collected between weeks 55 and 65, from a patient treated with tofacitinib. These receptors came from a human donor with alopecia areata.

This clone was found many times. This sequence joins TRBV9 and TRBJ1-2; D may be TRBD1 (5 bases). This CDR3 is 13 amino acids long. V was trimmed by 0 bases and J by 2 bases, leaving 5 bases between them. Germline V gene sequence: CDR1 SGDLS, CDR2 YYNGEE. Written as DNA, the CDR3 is TGTGCCAGCAGCGTAGACAGGAACTATGGCTACACCTTC. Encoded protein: CASSVDRNYGYTF.

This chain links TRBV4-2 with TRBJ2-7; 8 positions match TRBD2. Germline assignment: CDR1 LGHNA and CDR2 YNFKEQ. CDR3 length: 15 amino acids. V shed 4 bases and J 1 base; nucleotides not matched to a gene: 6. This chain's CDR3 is CASSPGGAGSYEQYF. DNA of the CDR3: TGTGCCAGCAGCCCCGGGGGGGCCGGTTCCTACGAGCAGTACTTC.

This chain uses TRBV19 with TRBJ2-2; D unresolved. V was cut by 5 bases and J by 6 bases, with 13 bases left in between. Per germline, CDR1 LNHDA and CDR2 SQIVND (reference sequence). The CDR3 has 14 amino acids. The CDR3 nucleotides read TGTGCCAGTAGTCCCCCGGCCCGGGCCGGGGAGCTGTTTTTT. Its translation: CASSPPARAGELFF.

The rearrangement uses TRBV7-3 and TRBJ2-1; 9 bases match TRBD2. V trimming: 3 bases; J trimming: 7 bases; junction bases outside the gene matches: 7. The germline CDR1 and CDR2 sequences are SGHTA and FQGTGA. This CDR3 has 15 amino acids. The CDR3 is CASSFWNSGGNEQFF. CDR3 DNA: TGTGCCAGCAGCTTTTGGAATAGCGGGGGAAATGAGCAGTTCTTC.

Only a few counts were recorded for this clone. In nucleotides, the CDR3 is TGTGCCAGCAGTGGACACCTGAACACCGGGGAGCTGTTTTTT. Its translation: CASSGHLNTGELFF. The V gene is TRBV2, the J gene TRBJ2-2; D not certain. This CDR3 is built from 14 residues. In germline, CDR1 is SNHLY, CDR2 FYNNEI. Trimming shortened V by 4 bases and J by 1 base, and 7 bases separated the two germline ends.

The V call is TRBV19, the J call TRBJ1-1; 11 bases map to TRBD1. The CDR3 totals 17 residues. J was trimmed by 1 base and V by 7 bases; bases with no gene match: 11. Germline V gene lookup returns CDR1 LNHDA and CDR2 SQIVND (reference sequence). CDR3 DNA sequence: TGTGCCAGTATTACAGGACAGGGGGCGCGGGGGAACACTGAAGCTTTCTTT. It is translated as CASITGQGARGNTEAFF.

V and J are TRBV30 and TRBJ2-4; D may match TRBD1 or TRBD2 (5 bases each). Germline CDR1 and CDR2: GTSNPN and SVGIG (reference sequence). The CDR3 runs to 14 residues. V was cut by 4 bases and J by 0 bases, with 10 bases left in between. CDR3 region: CAWNTGTAKNIQYF. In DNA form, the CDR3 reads TGTGCCTGGAACACCGGGACAGCCAAAAACATTCAGTACTTC.

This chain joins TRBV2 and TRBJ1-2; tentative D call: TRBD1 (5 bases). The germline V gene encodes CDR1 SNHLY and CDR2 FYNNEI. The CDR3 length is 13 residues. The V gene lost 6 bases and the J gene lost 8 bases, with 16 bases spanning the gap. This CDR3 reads CASSPGPSMGYTF. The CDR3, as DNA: TGTGCCAGCAGCCCGGGACCTAGCATGGGCTACACCTTC. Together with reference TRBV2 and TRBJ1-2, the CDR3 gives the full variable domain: EPEVTQTPSHQVTQMGQEVILRCVPISNHLYFYWYRQILGQKVEFLVSFYNNEISEKSEIFDDQFSVERPDGSNFTLKIRSTKLEDSAMYFCASSPGPSMGYTFGSGTRLTVV.

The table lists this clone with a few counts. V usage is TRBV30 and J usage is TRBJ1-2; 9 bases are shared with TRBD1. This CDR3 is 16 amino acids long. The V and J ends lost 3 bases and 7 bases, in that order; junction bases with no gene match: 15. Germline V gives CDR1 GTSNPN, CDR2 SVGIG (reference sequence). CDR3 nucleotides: TGTGCCTGGAGCCTTTCTAGGACAGGGGTTTTTGGTGGCTACACCTTC. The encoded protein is CAWSLSRTGVFGGYTF.

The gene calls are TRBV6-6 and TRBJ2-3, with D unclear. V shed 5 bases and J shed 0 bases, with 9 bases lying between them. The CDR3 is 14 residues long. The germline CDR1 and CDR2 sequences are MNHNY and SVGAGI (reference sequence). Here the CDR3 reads CASSATASTDTQYF. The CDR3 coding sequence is TGTGCCAGCAGTGCGACTGCTAGCACAGATACGCAGTATTTT.

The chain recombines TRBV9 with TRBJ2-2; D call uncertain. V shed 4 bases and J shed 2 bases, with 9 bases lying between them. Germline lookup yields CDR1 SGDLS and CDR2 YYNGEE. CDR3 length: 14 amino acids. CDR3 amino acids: CASSLDSNTGELFF. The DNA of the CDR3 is TGTGCCAGCAGCCTCGACTCAAACACCGGGGAGCTGTTTTTT.

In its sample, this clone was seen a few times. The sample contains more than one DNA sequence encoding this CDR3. The CDR3 here is CSVEGQRNTEAFF. The CDR3 DNA sequence: TGCAGCGTTGAAGGACAGCGGAACACTGAAGCTTTCTTT. The chain carries TRBV29-1 and TRBJ1-1, with D possibly matching TRBD1 (5 bases). CDR3 length equals 13 residues. The ends were cut back, 1 base at V and 1 base at J, with 7 bases in the middle. Germline CDR1 is SQVTM and CDR2 is ANQGSEA.

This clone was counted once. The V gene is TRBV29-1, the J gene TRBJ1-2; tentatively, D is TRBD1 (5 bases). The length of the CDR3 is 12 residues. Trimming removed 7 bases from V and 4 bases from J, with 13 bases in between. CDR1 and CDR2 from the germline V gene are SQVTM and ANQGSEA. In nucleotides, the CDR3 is TGCAGCGCCCGGGTGGGGGGCTATGGCTACACCTTC. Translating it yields CSARVGGYGYTF.